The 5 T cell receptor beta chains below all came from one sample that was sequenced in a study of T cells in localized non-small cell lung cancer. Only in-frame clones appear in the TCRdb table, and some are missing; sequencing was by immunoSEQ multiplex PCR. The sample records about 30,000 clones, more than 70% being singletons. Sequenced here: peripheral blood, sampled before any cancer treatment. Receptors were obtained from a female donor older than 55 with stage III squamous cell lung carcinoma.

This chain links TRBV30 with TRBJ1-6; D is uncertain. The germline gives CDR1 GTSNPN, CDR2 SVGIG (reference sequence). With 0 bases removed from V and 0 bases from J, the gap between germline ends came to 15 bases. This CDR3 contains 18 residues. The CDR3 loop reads CAWSVYAAFSSYNSPLHF. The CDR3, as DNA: TGTGCCTGGAGTGTGTATGCTGCTTTCAGCTCCTATAATTCACCCCTCCACTTT.

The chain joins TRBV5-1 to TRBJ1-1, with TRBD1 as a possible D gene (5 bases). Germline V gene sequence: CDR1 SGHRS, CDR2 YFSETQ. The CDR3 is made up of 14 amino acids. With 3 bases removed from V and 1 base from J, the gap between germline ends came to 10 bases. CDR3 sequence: CASSSGPPNTEAFF. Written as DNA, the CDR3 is TGCGCCAGCAGCTCGGGACCCCCGAACACTGAAGCTTTCTTT.

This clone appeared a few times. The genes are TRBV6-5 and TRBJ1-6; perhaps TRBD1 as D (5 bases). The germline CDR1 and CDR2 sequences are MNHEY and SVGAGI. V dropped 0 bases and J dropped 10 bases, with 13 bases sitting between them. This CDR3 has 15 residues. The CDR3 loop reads CASSYSGGYGSPLHF. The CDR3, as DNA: TGTGCCAGCAGTTACTCTGGGGGTTATGGCTCACCCCTCCACTTT.

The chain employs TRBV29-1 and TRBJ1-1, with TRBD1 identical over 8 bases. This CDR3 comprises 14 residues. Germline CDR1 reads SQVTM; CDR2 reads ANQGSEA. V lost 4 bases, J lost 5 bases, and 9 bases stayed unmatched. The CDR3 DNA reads TGCAGCGTTGGAACCAGGGGGCCGGGGACTGAAGCTTTCTTT. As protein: CSVGTRGPGTEAFF.

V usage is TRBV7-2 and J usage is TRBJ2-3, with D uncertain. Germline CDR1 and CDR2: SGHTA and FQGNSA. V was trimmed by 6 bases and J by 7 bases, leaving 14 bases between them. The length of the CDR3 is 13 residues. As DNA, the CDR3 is TGTGCCAGCAGTCCAACCGATCCCAATACGCAGTATTTT. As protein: CASSPTDPNTQYF.